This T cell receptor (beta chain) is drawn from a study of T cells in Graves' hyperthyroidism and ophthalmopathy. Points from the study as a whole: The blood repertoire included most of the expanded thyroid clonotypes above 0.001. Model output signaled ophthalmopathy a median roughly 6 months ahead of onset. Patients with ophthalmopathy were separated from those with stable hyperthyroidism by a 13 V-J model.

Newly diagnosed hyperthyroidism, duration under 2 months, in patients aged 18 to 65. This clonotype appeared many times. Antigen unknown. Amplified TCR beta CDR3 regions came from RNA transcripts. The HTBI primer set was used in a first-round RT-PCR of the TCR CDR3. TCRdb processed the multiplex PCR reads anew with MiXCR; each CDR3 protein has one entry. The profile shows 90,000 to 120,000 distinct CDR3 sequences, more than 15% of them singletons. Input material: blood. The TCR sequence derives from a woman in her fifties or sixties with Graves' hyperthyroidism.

The chain's CDR3 is CASSLLPGETQYF. CDR3 DNA sequence: TGTGCCAGCAGCTTATTGCCCGGGGAGACCCAGTACTTC. The chain carries TRBV7-9 and TRBJ2-5, with D unclear. There are 13 residues in the CDR3. Germline V gives CDR1 SEHNR, CDR2 FQNEAQ (reference sequence). The germline V and J ends were trimmed by 2 bases and 5 bases, with 9 bases remaining between them.